The clone carrying this T cell receptor (beta chain) showed up just once. Its antigen is not known. One end of the junction does not line up with germline, which may come from a read error. The V gene's germline CDR1 is SGHDT and CDR2 YYEEEE. The CDR3 is 16 residues long. Primers for the PCR totalled 60 Vbeta and 13 Jbeta. Methods used by the authors: A later analysis tallied tens of millions of unique TCR beta chains, 9.5 million to 14 million of them shared. The method was immunoSEQ multiplex PCR; TCRdb's version includes in-frame clones alone and lacks a portion of them. V and J calls and clone size are copied from that table; D and trimming were computed from the DNA. This table has 100,000 to 150,000 clones, about 73% appearing once. This record comes from a study of cytomegalovirus exposure and HLA in healthy donors. Whole-study findings and limits: Several of the most significant clusters appeared, in a later analysis, to be linked to common viral pathogens. It was shown in a later analysis that HLA-associated TCR beta chains were more clonally expanded than other, equally common chains. In a later analysis, a genetic analysis reported fewer productive-TCR N-insertions in an Asian-associated ancestry cluster than the cohort average.

The TCR originated in a woman between 50 and 59 years old in good health and CMV-seropositive. What was sequenced was PBMCs. The chain has TRBV5-6 and TRBJ2-5; 14 nucleotides line up with TRBD2. CDR3 nucleotide sequence: TGTGCCCGCAGCCCCGGGACTAGCGGGGGAGGAGAGACCCAGTACTTC. This gives the protein CARSPGTSGGGETQYF.